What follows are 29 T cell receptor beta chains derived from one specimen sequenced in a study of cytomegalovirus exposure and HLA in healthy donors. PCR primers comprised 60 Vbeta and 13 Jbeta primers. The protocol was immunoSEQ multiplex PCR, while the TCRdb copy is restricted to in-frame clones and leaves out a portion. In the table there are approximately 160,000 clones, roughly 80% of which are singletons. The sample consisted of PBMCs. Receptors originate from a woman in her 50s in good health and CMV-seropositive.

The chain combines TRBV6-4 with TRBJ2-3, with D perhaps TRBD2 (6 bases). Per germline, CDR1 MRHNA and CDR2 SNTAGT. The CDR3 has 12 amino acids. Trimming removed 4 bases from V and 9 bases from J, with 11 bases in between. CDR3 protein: CASSADYATQYF. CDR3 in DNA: TGTGCCAGCAGTGCGGACTATGCCACGCAGTATTTT.

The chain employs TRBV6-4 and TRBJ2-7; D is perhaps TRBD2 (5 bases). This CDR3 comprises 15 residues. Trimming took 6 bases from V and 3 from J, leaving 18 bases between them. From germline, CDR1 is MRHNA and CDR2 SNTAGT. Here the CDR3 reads CASRRRTHGLYEQYF. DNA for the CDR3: TGTGCCAGCAGGAGGCGGACTCACGGGCTCTACGAGCAGTACTTC.

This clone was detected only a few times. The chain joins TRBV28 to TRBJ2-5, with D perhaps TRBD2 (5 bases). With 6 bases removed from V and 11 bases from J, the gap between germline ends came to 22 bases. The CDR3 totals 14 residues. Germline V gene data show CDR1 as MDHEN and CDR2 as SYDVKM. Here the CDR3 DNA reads TGTGCCAGCAGCATCATGAGACACCTCGGGGAGCAGTACTTC. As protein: CASSIMRHLGEQYF.

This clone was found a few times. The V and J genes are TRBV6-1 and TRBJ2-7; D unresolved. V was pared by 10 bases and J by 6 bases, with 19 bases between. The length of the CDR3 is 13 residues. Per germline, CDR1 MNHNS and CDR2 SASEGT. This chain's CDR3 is CATGSPTVGEQYF. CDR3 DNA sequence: TGTGCCACAGGTTCCCCAACCGTTGGCGAGCAGTACTTC.

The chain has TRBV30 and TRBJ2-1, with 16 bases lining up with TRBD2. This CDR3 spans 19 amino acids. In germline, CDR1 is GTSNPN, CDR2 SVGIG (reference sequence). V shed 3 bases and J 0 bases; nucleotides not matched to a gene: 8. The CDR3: CAWRPGLAGGYNSYNEQFF. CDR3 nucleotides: TGTGCCTGGAGGCCGGGACTAGCGGGGGGGTATAACTCCTACAATGAGCAGTTCTTC.

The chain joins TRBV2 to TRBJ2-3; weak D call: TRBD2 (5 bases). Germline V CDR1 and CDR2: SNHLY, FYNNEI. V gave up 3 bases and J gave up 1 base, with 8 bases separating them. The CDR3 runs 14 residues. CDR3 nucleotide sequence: TGTGCCAGCAGTGACTGGCGGGGCACAGATACGCAGTATTTT. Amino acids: CASSDWRGTDTQYF.

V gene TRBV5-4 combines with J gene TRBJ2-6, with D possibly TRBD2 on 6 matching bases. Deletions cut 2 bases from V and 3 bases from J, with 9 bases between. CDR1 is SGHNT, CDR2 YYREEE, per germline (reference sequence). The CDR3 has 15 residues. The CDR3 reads CASSFGGVGANVLTF. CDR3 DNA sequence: TGTGCCAGCAGCTTTGGAGGGGTTGGGGCCAACGTCCTGACTTTC.

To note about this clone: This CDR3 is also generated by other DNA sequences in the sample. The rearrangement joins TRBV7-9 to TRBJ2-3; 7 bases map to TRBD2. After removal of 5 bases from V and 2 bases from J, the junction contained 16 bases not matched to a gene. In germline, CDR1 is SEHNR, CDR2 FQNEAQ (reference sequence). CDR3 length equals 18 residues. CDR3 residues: CASSRSSGGIIFTDTQYF. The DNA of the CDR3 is TGTGCCAGCAGCCGCTCTAGCGGAGGCATTATCTTCACAGATACGCAGTATTTT.

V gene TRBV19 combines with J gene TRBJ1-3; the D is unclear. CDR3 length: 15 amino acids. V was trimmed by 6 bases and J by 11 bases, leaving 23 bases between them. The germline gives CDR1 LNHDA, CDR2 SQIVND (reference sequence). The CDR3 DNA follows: TGTGCCAGTAGGTCGAGCGTTCCCCGTCTCGGTGCCATATATTTT. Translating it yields CASRSSVPRLGAIYF.

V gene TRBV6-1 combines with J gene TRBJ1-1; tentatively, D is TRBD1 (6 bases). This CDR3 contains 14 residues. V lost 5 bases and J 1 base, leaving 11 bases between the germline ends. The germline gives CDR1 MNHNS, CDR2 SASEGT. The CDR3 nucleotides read TGTGCCAGCAGTCCTACAGGGCCGAACACTGAAGCTTTCTTT. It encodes CASSPTGPNTEAFF.

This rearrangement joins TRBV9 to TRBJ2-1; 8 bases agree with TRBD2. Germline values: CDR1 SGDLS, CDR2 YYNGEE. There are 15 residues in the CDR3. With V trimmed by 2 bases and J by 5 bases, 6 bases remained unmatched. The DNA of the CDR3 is TGTGCCAGCAGCGTTCGTAGCGGGACGAACAATGAGCAGTTCTTC. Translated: CASSVRSGTNNEQFF.

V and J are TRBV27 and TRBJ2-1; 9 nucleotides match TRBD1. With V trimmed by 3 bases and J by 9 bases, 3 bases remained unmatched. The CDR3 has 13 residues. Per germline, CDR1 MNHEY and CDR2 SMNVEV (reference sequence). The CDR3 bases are TGTGCCAGCAGTTTCGGGACAGGGACTGAGCAGTTCTTC. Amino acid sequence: CASSFGTGTEQFF.

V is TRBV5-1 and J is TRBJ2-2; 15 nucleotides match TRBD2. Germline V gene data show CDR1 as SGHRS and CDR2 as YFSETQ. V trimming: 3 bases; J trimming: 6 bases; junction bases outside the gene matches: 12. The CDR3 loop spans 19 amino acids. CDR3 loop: CASSSWTSGRAEVAGELFF. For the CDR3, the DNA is TGCGCCAGCAGCTCGTGGACTAGCGGGAGGGCCGAGGTAGCCGGGGAGCTGTTTTTT. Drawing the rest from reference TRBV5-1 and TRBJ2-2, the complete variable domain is KAGVTQTPRYLIKTRGQQVTLSCSPISGHRSVSWYQQTPGQGLQFLFEYFSETQRNKGNFPGRFSGRQFSNSRSEMNVSTLELGDSALYLCASSSWTSGRAEVAGELFFGEGSRLTVL.

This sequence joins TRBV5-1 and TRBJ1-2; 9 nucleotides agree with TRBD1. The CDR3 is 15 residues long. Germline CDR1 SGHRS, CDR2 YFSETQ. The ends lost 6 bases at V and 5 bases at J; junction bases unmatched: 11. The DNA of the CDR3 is TGCGCCAGCAATCCCGGGACAGGGTATCTATATGGCTACACCTTC. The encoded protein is CASNPGTGYLYGYTF.

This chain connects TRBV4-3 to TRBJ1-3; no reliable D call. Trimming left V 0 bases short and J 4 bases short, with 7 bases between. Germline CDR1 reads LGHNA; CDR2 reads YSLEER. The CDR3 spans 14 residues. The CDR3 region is CASSQDLAGNTIYF. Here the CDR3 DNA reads TGCGCCAGCAGCCAAGATCTAGCCGGAAACACCATATATTTT.

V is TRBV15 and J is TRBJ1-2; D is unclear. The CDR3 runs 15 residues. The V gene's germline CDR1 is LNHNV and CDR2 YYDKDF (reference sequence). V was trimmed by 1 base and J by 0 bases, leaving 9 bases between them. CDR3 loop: CATSRGPETNYGYTF. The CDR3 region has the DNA TGTGCCACCAGCAGAGGACCGGAGACTAACTATGGCTACACCTTC.

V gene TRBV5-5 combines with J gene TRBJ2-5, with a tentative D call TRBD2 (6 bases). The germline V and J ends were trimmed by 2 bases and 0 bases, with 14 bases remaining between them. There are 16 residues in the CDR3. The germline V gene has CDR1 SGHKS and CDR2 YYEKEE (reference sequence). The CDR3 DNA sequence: TGTGCCAGCAGCTTTAAGTACTGGGACTACCAAGAGACCCAGTACTTC. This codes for CASSFKYWDYQETQYF.

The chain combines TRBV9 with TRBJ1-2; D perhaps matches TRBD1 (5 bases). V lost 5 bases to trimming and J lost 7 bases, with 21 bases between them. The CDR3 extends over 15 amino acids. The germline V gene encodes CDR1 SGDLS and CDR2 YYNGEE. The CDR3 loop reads CASSENLATVGGYTF. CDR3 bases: TGTGCCAGCAGTGAAAATCTCGCGACAGTCGGTGGCTACACCTTC.

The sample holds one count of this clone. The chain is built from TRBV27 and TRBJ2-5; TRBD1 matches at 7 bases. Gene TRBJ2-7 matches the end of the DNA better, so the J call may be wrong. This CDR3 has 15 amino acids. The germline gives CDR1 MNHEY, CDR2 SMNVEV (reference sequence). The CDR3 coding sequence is TGTGCCAGCAGTATCCGGGACAGCAGCTCCTACGAGCAGTACTTC. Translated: CASSIRDSSSYEQYF.

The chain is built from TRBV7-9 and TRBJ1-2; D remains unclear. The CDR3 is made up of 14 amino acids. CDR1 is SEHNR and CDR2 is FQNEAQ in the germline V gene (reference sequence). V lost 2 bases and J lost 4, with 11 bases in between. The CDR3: CASSLTGPGYGYTF. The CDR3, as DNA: TGTGCCAGCAGCTTAACCGGCCCGGGCTATGGCTACACCTTC.

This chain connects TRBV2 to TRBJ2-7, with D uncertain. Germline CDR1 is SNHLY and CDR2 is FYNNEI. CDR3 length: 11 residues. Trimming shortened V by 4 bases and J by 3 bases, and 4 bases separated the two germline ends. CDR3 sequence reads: CASSGVYEQYF. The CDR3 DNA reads TGTGCCAGCAGTGGAGTCTACGAGCAGTACTTC.

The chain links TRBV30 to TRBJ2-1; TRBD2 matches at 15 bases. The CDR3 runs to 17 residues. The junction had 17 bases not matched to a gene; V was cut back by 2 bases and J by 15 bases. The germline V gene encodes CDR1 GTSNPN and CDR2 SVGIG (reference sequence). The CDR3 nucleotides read TGTGCCTGGAGTCCTACCTGGACTAGCGGGGGGGCCGGCGTGGGGTTCTTC. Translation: CAWSPTWTSGGAGVGFF.

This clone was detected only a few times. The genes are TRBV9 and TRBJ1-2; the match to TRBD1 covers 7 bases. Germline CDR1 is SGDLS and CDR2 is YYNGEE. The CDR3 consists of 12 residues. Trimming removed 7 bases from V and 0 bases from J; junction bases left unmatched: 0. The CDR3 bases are TGTGCCAGCGACAGGGCTAACTATGGCTACACCTTC. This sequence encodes CASDRANYGYTF.

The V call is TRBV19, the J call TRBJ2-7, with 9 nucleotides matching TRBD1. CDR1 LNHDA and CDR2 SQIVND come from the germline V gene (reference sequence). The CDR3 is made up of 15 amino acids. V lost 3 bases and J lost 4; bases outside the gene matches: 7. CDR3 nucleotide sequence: TGTGCCAGTAGTATTCAGGGACAGGGATTATACGAGCAGTACTTC. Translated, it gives CASSIQGQGLYEQYF.

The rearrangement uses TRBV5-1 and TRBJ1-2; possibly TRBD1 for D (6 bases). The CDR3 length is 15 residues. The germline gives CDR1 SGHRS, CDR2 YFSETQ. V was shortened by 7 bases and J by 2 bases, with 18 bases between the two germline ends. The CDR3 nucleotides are TGCGCCAGCTTCGGACAGACGGGGAACAACTATGGCTACACCTTC. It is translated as CASFGQTGNNYGYTF.

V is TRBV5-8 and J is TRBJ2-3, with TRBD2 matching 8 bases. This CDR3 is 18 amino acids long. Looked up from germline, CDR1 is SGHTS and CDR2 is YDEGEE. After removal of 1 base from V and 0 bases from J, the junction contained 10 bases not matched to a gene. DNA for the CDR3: TGTGCCAGCAGCTTGCGGGCGGGGGGTTCCAGTAGCACAGATACGCAGTATTTT. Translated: CASSLRAGGSSSTDTQYF. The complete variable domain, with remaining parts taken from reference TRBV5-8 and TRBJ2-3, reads EAGVTQSPTHLIKTRGQQATLRCSPISGHTSVYWYQQALGLGLQFLLWYDEGEERNRGNFPPRFSGRQFPNYSSELNVNALELEDSALYLCASSLRAGGSSSTDTQYFGPGTRLTVL.

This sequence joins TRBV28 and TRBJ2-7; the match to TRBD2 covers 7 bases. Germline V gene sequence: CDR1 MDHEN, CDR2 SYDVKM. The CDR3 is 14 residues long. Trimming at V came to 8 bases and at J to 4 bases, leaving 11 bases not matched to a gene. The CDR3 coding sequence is TGTGCCAGCCATCCGGGGGGACTTCCTTACGAGCAGTACTTC. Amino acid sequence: CASHPGGLPYEQYF.

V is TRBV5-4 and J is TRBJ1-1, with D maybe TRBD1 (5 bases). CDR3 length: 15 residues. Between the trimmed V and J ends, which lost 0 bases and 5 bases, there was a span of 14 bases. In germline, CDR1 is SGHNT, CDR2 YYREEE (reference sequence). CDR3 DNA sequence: TGTGCCAGCAGCTTGGAGGGCAGGGTCGATACTGAAGCTTTCTTT. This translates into CASSLEGRVDTEAFF.

The CDR3 reads CASSPQGHGYTF. The CDR3 region has the DNA TGTGCCAGTAGCCCCCAGGGGCACGGCTACACCTTC. The chain couples TRBV19 to TRBJ1-2; tentative D call: TRBD1 (6 bases). CDR1 and CDR2 (germline): LNHDA, SQIVND (reference sequence). Trimming took 6 bases from V and 8 from J, leaving 13 bases between them. The CDR3 runs 12 residues. Full variable domain (outside the CDR3, taken from reference TRBV19 and TRBJ1-2): DGGITQSPKYLFRKEGQNVTLSCEQNLNHDAMYWYRQDPGQGLRLIYYSQIVNDFQKGDIAEGYSVSREKKESFPLTVTSAQKNPTAFYLCASSPQGHGYTFGSGTRLTVV.